Below, one T cell receptor (beta chain) is given with its context. Antigen specificity is unknown. This entry comes from a study of siplizumab effects on memory and regulatory T cells. Study results and limitations: Unstimulated subsets contained matches for only a minor fraction of alloreactive clones. Naive T cells seemed more diverse than memory cells; they also seemed major alloresponse contributors. Alloreactive sequences that could be traced to unstimulated CD4+ memory cells showed a significant reduction under siplizumab.

Method: immunoSEQ multiplex PCR; TCRdb's copy keeps in-frame clones and lacks some. Of around 100,000 clones in the sample, about 90% were seen once. The sequenced material came from CD4+ T cells sorted from blood. The sequence was collected from a human donor in good health.

CDR3 nucleotides: TGCGCCAGCACTCTGGCCCTCGAAAACACTGAAGCTTTCTTT. This codes for CASTLALENTEAFF. The chain employs TRBV5-1 and TRBJ1-1; D remains unclear. The CDR3 contains 14 residues. Germline CDR1 reads SGHRS; CDR2 reads YFSETQ. The V end lost 6 bases, the J end lost 2 bases, and 14 bases lay between the germline ends. The full variable domain, in which reference TRBV5-1 and TRBJ1-1 provide the parts outside the CDR3, is KAGVTQTPRYLIKTRGQQVTLSCSPISGHRSVSWYQQTPGQGLQFLFEYFSETQRNKGNFPGRFSGRQFSNSRSEMNVSTLELGDSALYLCASTLALENTEAFFGQGTRLTVV.